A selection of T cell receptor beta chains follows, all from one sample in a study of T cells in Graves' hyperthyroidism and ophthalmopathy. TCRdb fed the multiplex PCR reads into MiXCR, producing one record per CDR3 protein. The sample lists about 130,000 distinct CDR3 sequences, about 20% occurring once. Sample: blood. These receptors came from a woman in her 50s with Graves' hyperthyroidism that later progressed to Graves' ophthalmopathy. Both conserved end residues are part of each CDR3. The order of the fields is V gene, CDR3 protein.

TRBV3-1	CASSGPAGGFYEQYF
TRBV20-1	CSARVPGSGANVLTF
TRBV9	CASSVAKGQGRVNEQFF
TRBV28	CASSEGDRETGELFF
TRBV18	CASSPPNDREKLFF
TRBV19	CASSLRGVYEQYF
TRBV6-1	CASSEGLDSLEQYF
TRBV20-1	CSARDPLGSTNEQYF
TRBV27	CASSLHPSAGGYNEQFF
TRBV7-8	CASSSGQGINQPQHF
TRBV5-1	CASSIRISSTDTQYF
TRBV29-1	CSVQITSSYNEQFF
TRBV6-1	CASSSMRGPTMNTEAFF
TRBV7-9	CASSLTTGAQETQYF
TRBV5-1	CASSLVAGPNTEAFF
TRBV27	CASSYARGGPNEKLFF
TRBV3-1	CASSQDRTGVYGYTF
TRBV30	CAWSLAGTYEQYF
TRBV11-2	CASSLAQLSYEQYF
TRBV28	CASSSHGPNEKLFF
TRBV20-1	CSASGLAGTYEQYF
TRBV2	CASSPGPDYGYTF
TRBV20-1	CSASASYRRGGTEAFF
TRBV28	CASSFKAPGFNYEQYF
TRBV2	CASSGQGVSYEQYF
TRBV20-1	CSARDGWTTSEQFF
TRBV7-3	CASSPRASGQETQYF
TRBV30	CASQGGTNEKLFF
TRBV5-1	CASSGGQNTGELFF
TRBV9	CASSYGTSGRWDEQFF
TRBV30	CAWSKTRGPNTEAFF
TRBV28	CASTSPGGSRETQYF
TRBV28	CASSLFRGFGNEQFF
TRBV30	CAWSLPRDTIYF
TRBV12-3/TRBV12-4	CASSPARGADTQYF
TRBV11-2	CASSLPGGTGELFF
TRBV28	CASSPNNLNTEAFF